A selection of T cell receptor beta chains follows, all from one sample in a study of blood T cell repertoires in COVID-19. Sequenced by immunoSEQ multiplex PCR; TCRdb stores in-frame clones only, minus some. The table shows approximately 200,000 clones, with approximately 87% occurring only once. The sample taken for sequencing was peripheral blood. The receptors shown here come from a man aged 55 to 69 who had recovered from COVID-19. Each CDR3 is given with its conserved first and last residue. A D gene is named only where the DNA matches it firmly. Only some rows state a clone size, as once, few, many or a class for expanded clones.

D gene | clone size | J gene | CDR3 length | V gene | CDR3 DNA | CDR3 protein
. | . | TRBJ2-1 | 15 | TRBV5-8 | TGTGCCAGCAGCTTGAGTCACGGGGGTGGGTTTGAGCAGTTCTTC | CASSLSHGGGFEQFF
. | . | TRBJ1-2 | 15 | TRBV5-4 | TGTGCCAGCAGCTCCGGCGGGGGGCGCCGCTATGGCTACACCTTC | CASSSGGGRRYGYTF
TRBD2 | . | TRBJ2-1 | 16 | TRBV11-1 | TGTGCCAGCCCATTAGCGGGAGGGCCCTTGTACAATGAGCAGTTCTTC | CASPLAGGPLYNEQFF
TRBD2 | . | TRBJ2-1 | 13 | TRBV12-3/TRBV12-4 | TGTGCCAGCTATGGGACTACCTACAATGAGCAGTTCTTC | CASYGTTYNEQFF
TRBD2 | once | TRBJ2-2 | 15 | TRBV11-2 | TGTGCCAGCAGCTTAGTAGCGGGACCGACCGGGGAGCTGTTTTTT | CASSLVAGPTGELFF
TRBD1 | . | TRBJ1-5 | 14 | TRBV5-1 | TGCGCCAGCAGACAGGGGCTGAGCAATCAGCCCCAGCATTTT | CASRQGLSNQPQHF
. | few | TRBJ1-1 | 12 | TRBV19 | TGTGCCAGTAGTACTCGGACAGCAGAAGCTTTCTTT | CASSTRTAEAFF
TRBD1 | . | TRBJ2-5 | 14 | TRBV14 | TGTGCCAGCAGCCAAGCCAGGGGGCGGGAGACCCAGTACTTC | CASSQARGRETQYF
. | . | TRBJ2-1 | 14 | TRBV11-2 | TGTGCCAGCAGTGTTAGCGGTACCTACAATGAGCAGTTCTTC | CASSVSGTYNEQFF
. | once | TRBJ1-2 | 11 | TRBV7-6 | TGTGCCAGCAGCTTATATAATGGCTACACCTTC | CASSLYNGYTF
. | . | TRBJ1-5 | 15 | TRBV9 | TGTGCCAGCAGCGTAGCAGGGGCCGGAGATCAGCCCCAGCATTTT | CASSVAGAGDQPQHF
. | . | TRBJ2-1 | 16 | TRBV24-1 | TGTGCCACCAGTGATTTCCCGGGGTCCTCCTACAATGAGCAGTTCTTC | CATSDFPGSSYNEQFF
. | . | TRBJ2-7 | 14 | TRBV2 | TGTGCCAGCAGTGAAGCAGGGGGTACCAACGAGCAGTACTTC | CASSEAGGTNEQYF
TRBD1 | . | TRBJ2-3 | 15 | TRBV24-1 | TGTGCCACCACCCGGGGACAGGGCGAGACAGATACGCAGTATTTT | CATTRGQGETDTQYF
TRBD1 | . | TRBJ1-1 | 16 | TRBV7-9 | TGTGCCAGCAGCCCCGGGACAGGGGGTCTTCTCATTGAAGCTTTCTTT | CASSPGTGGLLIEAFF
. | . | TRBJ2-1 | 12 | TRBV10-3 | TGTGCCACCAAAACGACAGTCAATGAGCAGTTCTTC | CATKTTVNEQFF
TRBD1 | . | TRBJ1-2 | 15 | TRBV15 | TGTGCCACCAGCTTACGACAGGGGCCATCGGGGGGCTACACCTTC | CATSLRQGPSGGYTF
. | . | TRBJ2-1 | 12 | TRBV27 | TGTGCCAGCAGTTTTATGGGCAGGGGGCAGTTCTTC | CASSFMGRGQFF
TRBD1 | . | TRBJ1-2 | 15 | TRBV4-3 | TGCGCCAGCAGCCAAGATTGGCAGGGGGCGGCTGGCTACACCTTC | CASSQDWQGAAGYTF
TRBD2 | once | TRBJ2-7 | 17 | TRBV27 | TGTGCCAGCAGTCATATCCGGACTAGCGGGAGATTCTACGAGCAGTACTTC | CASSHIRTSGRFYEQYF
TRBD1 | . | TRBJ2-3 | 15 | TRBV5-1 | TGCGCCAGCACCACACCGACAGGGGGCGGAGATACGCAGTATTTT | CASTTPTGGGDTQYF
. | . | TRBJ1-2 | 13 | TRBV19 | TGTGCCAGTAGTATCACAGGTGACTATGGCTACACCTTC | CASSITGDYGYTF
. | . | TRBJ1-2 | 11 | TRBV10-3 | TGTGCCATCAAAGGAGGGTCCAGCTACACCTTC | CAIKGGSSYTF
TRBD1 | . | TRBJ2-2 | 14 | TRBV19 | TGTGCCAGTATTCGACAGGGCCTGGTCGGGGAGCTGTTTTTT | CASIRQGLVGELFF
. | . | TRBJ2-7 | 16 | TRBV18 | TGTGCCAGCTCACCTCAGGAACAGGCCCTCTCCTACGAGCAGTACTTC | CASSPQEQALSYEQYF
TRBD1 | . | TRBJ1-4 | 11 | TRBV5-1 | TGCGCCAGCAGGGATGACAGGGAACTGTTTTTT | CASRDDRELFF
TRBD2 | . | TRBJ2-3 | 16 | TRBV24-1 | TGTGCCACCAGTGATTTGCCTAGCGGGGGCACAGATACGCAGTATTTT | CATSDLPSGGTDTQYF